The entry below describes one TCR beta chain. Its antigen remains unidentified. The table came from immunoSEQ multiplex PCR; TCRdb's copy has only in-frame clones and leaves some out. The sample has tens of thousands of clones, 95% seen once. These data are taken from a study of cytomegalovirus exposure and HLA in healthy donors. General study findings and limits: Whilst most TCR sequences proved rare, a subset of public TCRs occurred across many donors. A list of approximately 150 TCR beta chains associated with cytomegalovirus was given. Cytomegalovirus status was reportedly diagnosed by the classifier with high sensitivity and specificity.

Trimming shortened V by 1 base and J by 7 bases, and 5 bases separated the two germline ends. The CDR3 is made up of 12 amino acids. Germline V lookup: CDR1 SGHVS, CDR2 FQNEAQ. Sequencing used PBMCs. The TCR originated in a woman between 18 and 30 years old in good health and CMV-seronegative. The rearrangement links TRBV7-8 to TRBJ2-1, with D unresolved. In nucleotides, the CDR3 is TGTGCCAGCAGCTTAGTCGGGAATGAGCAGTTCTTC. It encodes CASSLVGNEQFF. The variable domain in full, with the rest retrieved from reference TRBV7-8 and TRBJ2-1, is GAGVSQSPRYKVAKRGQDVALRCDPISGHVSLFWYQQALGQGPEFLTYFQNEAQLDKSGLPSDRFFAERPEGSVSTLKIQRTQQEDSAVYLCASSLVGNEQFFGPGTRLTVL.